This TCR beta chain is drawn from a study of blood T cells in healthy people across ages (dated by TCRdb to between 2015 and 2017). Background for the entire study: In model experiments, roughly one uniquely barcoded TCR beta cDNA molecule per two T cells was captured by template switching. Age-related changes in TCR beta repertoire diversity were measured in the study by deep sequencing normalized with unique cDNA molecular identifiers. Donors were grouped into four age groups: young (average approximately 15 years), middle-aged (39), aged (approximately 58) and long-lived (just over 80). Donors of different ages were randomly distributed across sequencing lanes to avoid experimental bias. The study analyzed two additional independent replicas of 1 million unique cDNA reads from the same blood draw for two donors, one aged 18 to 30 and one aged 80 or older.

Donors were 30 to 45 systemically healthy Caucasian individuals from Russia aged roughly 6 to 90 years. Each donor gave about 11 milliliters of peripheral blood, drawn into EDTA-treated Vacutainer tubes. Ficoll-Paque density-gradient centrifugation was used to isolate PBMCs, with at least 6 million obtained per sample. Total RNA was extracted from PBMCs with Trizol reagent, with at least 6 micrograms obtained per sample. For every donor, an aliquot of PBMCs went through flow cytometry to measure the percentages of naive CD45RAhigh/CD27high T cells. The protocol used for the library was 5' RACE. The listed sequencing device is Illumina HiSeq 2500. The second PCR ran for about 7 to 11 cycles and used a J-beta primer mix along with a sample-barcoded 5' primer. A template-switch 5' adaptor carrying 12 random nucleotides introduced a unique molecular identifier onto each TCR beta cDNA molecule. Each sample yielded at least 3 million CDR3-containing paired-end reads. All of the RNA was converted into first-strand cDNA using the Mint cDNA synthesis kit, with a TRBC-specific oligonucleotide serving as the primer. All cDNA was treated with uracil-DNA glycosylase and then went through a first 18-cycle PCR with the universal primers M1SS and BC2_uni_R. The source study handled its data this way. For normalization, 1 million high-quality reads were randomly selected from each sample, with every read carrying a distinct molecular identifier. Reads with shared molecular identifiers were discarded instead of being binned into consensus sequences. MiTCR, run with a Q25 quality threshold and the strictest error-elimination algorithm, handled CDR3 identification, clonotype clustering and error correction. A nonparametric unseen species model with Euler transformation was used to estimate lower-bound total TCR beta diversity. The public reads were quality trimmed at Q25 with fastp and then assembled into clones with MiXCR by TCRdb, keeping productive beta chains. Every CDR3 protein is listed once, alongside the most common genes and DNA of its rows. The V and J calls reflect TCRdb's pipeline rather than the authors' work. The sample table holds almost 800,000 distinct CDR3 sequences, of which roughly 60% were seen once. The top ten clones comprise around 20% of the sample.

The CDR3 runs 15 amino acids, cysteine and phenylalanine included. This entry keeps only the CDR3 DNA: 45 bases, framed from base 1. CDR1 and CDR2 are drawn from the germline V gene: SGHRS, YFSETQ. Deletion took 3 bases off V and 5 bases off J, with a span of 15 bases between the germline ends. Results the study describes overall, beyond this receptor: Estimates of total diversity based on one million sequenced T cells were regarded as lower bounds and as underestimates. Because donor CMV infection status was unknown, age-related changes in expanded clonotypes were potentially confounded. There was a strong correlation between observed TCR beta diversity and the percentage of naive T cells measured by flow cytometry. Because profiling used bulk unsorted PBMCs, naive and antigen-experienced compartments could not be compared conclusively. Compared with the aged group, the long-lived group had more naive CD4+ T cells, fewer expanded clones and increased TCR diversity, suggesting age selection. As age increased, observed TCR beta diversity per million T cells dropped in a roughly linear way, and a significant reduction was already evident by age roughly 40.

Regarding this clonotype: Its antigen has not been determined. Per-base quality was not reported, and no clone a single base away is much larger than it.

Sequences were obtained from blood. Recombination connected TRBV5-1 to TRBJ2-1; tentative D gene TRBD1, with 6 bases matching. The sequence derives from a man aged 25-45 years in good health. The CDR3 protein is CASSWTGTRNNEQFF. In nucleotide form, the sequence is TGCGCCAGCAGCTGGACCGGGACAAGAAACAATGAGCAGTTCTTC.